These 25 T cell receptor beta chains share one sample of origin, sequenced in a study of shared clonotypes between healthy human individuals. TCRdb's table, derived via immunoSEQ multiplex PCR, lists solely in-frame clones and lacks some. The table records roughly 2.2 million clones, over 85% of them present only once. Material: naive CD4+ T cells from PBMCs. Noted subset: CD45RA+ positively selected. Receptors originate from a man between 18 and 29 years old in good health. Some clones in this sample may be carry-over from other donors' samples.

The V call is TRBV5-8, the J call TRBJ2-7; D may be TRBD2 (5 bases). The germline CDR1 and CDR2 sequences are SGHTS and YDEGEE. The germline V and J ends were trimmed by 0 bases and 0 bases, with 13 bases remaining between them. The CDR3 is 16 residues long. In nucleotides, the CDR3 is TGTGCCAGCAGCTTGGGTCTGTCGGGGTTCTCCTACGAGCAGTACTTC. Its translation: CASSLGLSGFSYEQYF.

The CDR3 reads CASSPARTGFTDTQYF. The CDR3 coding sequence is TGCGCCAGCAGCCCAGCTCGGACAGGGTTCACAGATACGCAGTATTTT. The genes are TRBV5-1 and TRBJ2-3; 8 bases are shared with TRBD1. V trimming: 4 bases; J trimming: 2 bases; junction bases outside the gene matches: 9. The germline gives CDR1 SGHRS, CDR2 YFSETQ. This CDR3 is built from 16 residues.

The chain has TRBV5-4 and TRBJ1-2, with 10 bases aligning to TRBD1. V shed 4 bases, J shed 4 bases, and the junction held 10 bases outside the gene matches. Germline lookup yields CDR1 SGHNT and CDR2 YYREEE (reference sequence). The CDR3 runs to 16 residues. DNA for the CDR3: TGTGCCAGCAGCCCTTCGGGACAGGGGAATACCTATGGCTACACCTTC. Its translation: CASSPSGQGNTYGYTF.

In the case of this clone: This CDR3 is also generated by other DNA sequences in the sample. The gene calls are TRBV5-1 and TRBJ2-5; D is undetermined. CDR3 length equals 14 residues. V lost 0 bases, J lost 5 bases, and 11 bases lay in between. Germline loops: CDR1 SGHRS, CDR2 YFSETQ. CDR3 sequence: CASSLVSGEETQYF. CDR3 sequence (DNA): TGCGCCAGCAGCTTGGTGTCTGGAGAGGAGACCCAGTACTTC. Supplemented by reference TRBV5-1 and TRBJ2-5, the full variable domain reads KAGVTQTPRYLIKTRGQQVTLSCSPISGHRSVSWYQQTPGQGLQFLFEYFSETQRNKGNFPGRFSGRQFSNSRSEMNVSTLELGDSALYLCASSLVSGEETQYFGPGTRLLVL.

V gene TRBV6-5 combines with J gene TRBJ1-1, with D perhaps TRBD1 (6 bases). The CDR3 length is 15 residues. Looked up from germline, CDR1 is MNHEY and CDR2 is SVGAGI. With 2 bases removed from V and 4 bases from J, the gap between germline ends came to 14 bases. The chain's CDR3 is CASSYGGGHGTEAFF. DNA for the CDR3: TGTGCCAGCAGTTACGGTGGGGGGCATGGCACTGAAGCTTTCTTT.

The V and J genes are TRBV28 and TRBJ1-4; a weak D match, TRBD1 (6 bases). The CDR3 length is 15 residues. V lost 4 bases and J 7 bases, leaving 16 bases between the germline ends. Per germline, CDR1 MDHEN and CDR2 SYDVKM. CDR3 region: CASSSGGRVGEKLFF. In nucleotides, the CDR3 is TGTGCCAGCAGTTCGGGGGGCAGGGTTGGTGAAAAACTGTTTTTT. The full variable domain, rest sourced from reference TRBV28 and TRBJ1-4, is DVKVTQSSRYLVKRTGEKVFLECVQDMDHENMFWYRQDPGLGLRLIYFSYDVKMKEKGDIPEGYSVSREKKERFSLILESASTNQTSMYLCASSSGGRVGEKLFFGSGTQLSVL.

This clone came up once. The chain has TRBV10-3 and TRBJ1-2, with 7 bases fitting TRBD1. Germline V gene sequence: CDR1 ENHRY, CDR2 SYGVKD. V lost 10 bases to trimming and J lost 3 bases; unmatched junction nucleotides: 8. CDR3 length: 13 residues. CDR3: CATSGGGHYGYTF. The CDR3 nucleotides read TGTGCCACCTCGGGAGGGGGCCACTATGGCTACACCTTC.

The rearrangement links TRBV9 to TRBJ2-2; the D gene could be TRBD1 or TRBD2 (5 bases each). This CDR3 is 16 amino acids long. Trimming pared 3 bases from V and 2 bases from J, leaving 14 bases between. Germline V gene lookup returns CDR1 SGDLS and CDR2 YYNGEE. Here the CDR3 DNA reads TGTGCCAGCAGCGCCCGGGGCGGGCTTAACACCGGGGAGCTGTTTTTT. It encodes CASSARGGLNTGELFF.

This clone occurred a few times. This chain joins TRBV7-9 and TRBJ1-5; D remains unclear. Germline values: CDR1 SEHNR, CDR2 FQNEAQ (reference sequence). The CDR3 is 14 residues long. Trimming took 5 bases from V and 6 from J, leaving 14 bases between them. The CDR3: CASSHEGIGQPQHF. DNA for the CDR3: TGTGCCAGCAGCCACGAAGGTATCGGTCAGCCCCAGCATTTT.

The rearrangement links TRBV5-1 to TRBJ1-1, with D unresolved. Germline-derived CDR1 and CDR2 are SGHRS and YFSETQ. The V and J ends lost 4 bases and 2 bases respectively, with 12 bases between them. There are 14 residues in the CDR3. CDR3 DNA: TGCGCCAGCAGCCGGGCGGGGATTAACACTGAAGCTTTCTTT. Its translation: CASSRAGINTEAFF.

This CDR3 reads CASSKDGGAHTGELFF. Written as DNA, the CDR3 is TGTGCCAGCAGCAAAGATGGGGGGGCTCACACCGGGGAGCTGTTTTTT. The chain joins TRBV21-1 to TRBJ2-2; the table's TRBD2 call for D was not verified on the DNA. TRBV21-1 represents a pseudogene. The CDR3 extends over 16 amino acids.

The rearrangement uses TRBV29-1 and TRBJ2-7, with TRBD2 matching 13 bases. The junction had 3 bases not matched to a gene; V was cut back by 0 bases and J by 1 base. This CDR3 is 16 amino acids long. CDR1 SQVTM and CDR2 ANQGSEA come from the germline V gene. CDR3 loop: CSVEDRLAGGSYEQYF. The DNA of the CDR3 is TGCAGCGTTGAAGATCGACTAGCGGGAGGATCCTACGAGCAGTACTTC.

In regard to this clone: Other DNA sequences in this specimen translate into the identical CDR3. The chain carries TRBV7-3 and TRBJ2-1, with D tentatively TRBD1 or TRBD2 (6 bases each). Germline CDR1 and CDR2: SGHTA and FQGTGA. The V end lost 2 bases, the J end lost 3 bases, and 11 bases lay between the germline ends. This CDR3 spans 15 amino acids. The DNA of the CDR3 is TGTGCCAGCAGCTTAGGGGGGCGAAACTACAATGAGCAGTTCTTC. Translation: CASSLGGRNYNEQFF.

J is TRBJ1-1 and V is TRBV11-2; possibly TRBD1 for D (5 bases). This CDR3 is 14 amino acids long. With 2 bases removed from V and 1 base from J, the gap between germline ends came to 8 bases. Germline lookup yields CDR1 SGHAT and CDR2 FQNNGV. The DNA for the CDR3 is TGTGCCAGCAGCTTAACGCAGGGGAACACTGAAGCTTTCTTT. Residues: CASSLTQGNTEAFF. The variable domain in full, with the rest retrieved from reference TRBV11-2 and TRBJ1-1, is EAGVAQSPRYKIIEKRQSVAFWCNPISGHATLYWYQQILGQGPKLLIQFQNNGVVDDSQLPKDRFSAERLKGVDSTLKIQPAKLEDSAVYLCASSLTQGNTEAFFGQGTRLTVV.

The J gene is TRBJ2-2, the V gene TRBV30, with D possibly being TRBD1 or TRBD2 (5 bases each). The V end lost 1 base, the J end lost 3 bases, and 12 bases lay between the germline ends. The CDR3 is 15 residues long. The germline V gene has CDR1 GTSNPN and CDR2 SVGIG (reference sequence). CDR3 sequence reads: CAWSAGTIDTGELFF. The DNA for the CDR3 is TGTGCCTGGAGTGCCGGGACGATAGACACCGGGGAGCTGTTTTTT.

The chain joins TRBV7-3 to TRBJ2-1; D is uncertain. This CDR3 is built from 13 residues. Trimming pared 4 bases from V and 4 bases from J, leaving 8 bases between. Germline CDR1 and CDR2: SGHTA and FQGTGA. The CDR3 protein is CASSSSPYNEQFF. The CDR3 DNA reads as TGTGCCAGCAGCTCCTCCCCTTACAATGAGCAGTTCTTC.

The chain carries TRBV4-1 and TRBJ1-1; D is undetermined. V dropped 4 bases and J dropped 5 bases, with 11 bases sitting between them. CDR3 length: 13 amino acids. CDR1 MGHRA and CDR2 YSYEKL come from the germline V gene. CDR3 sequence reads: CASSPLVMTEAFF. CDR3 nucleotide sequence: TGCGCCAGCAGCCCCCTGGTAATGACTGAAGCTTTCTTT.

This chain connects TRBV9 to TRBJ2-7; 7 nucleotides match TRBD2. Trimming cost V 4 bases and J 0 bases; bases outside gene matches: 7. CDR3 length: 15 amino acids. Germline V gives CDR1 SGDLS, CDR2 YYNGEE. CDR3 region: CASSRASSGSYEQYF. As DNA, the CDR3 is TGTGCCAGCAGCCGGGCGTCTAGCGGCTCCTACGAGCAGTACTTC.

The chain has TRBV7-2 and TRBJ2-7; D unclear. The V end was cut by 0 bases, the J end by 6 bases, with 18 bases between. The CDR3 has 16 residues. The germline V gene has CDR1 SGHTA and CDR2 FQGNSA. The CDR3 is CASSLAGIGRLTEQYF. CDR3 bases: TGTGCCAGCAGCTTAGCAGGGATAGGACGACTTACCGAGCAGTACTTC.

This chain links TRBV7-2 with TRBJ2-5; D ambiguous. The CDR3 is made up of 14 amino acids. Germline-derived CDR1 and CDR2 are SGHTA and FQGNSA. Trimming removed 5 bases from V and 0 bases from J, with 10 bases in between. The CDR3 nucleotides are TGTGCCAGCAGCCGGATGGCGGACCAAGAGACCCAGTACTTC. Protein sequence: CASSRMADQETQYF.

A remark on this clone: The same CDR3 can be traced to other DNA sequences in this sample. The CDR3, as DNA: TGCGCCAGCAGCTTGGTGCGGGGGCCTTACAATGAGCAGTTCTTC. Amino acids: CASSLVRGPYNEQFF. The rearrangement joins TRBV5-1 to TRBJ2-1; TRBD2 might be the D (7 bases). Germline V lookup: CDR1 SGHRS, CDR2 YFSETQ. V shed 0 bases and J shed 4 bases, with 11 bases lying between them. The CDR3 consists of 15 residues.

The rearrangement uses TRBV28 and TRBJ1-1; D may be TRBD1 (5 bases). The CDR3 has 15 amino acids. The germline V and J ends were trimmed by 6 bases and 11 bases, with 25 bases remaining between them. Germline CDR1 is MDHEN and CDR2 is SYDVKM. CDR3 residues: CASSPTGTDNLNAFF. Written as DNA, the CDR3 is TGTGCCAGCAGCCCAACCGGGACCGACAATTTAAACGCTTTCTTT.

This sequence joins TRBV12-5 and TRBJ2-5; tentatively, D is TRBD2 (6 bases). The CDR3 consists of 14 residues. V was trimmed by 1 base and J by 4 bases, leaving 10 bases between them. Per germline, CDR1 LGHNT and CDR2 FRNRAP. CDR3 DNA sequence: TGTGCTAGTGGTTTGGGGTCCGGGGGAGAGACCCAGTACTTC. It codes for CASGLGSGGETQYF.

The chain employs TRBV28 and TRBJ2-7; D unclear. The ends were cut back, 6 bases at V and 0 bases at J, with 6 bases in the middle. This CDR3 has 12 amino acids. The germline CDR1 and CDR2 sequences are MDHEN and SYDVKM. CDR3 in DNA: TGTGCCAGCAGAACGGTCTCCTACGAGCAGTACTTC. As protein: CASRTVSYEQYF. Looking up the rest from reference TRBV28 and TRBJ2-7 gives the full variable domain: DVKVTQSSRYLVKRTGEKVFLECVQDMDHENMFWYRQDPGLGLRLIYFSYDVKMKEKGDIPEGYSVSREKKERFSLILESASTNQTSMYLCASRTVSYEQYFGPGTRLTVT.

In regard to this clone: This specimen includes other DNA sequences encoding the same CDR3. The CDR3 loop is CASSSGVTDTQYF. In DNA, the CDR3 is TGCGCCAGCAGCTCCGGGGTCACAGATACGCAGTATTTT. The chain recombines TRBV5-1 with TRBJ2-3, with a weak D call TRBD2 (5 bases). Trimming removed 3 bases at V and 2 bases at J, with 7 bases between. Germline V gene lookup returns CDR1 SGHRS and CDR2 YFSETQ. The CDR3 contains 13 residues.